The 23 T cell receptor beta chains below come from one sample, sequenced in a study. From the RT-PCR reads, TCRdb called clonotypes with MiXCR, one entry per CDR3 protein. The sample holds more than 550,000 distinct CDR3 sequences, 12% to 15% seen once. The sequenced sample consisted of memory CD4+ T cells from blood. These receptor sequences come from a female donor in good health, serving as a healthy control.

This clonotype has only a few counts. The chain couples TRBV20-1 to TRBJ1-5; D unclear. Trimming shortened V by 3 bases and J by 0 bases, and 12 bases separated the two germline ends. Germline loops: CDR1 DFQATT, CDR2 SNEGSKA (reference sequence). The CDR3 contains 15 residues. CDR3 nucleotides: TGCAGTGCTAGTTGGCCAGCGTATAGCAATCAGCCCCAGCATTTT. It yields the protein CSASWPAYSNQPQHF.

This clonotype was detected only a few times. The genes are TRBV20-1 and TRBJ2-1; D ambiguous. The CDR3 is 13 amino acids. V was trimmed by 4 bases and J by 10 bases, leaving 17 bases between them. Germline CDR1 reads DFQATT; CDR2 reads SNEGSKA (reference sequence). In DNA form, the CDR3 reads TGCAGTGCTAACGACGCGTTAGTCCGGGAGCAGTTCTTC. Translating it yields CSANDALVREQFF.

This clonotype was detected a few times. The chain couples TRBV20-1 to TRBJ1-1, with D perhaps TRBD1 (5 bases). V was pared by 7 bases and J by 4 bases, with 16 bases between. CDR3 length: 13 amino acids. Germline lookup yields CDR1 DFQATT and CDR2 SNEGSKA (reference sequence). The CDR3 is CSGNQGFGTEAFF. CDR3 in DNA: TGCAGTGGTAACCAGGGTTTCGGCACTGAAGCTTTCTTT.

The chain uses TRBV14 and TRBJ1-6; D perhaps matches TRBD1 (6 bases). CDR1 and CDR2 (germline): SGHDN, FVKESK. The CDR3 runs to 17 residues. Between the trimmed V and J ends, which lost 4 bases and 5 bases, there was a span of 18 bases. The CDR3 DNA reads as TGTGCCAGCAGCCCGTATCCAGGGGCCGCGAATAATTCACCCCTCCACTTT. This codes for CASSPYPGAANNSPLHF.

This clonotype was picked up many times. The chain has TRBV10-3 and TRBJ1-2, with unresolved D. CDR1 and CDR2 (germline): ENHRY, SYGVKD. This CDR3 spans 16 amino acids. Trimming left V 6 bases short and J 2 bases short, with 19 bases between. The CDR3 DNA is TGTGCCATCAGCCCTGTGGTCGTGGGGAAGAACTATGGCTACACCTTC. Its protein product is CAISPVVVGKNYGYTF.

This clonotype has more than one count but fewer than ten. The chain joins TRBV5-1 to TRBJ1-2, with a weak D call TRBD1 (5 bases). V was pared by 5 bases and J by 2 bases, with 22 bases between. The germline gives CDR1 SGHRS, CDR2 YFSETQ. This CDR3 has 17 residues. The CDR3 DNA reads TGCGCCAGCAGACCCAGGGACGACTCGGGTGGGAACTATGGCTACACCTTC. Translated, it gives CASRPRDDSGGNYGYTF.

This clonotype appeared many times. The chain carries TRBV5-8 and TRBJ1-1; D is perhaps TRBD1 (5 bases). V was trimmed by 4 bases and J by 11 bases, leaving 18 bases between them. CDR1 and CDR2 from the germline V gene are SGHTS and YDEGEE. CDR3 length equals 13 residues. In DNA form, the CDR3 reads TGTGCCAGCAGCCCCCTTGGGGGTATGTTTGCTTTCTTT. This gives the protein CASSPLGGMFAFF.

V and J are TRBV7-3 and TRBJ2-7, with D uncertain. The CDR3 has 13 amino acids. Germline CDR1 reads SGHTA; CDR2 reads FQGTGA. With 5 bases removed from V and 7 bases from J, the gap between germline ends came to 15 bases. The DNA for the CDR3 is TGTGCCAGCAGCCCTTGGCCGGGTGGAGAGCAGTACTTC. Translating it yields CASSPWPGGEQYF.

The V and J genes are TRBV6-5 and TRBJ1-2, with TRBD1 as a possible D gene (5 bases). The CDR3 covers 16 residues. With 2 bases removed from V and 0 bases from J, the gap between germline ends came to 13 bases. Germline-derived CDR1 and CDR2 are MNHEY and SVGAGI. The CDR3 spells CASSYHLTDSNYGYTF. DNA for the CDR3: TGTGCCAGCAGTTACCATTTGACAGATTCTAACTATGGCTACACCTTC.

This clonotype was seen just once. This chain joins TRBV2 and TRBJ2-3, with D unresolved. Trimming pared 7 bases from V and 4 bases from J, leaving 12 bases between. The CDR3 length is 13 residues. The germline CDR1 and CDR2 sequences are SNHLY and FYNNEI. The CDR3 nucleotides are TGTGCCAGCAAGATCAGTCTACCAGATACGCAGTATTTT. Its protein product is CASKISLPDTQYF.

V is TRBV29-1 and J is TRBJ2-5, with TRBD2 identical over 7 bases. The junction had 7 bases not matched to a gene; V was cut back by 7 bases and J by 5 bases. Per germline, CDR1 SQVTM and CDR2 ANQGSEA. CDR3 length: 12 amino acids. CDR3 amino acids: CSAASGGETQYF. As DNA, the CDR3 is TGCAGCGCCGCTAGCGGCGGGGAGACCCAGTACTTC.

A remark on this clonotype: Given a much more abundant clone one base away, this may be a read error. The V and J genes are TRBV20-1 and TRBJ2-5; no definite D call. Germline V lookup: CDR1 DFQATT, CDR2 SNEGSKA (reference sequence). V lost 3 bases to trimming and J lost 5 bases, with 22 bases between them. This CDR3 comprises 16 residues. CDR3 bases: TGCAGTGCTAGTATGCAGGTGGATGCATTATGGGAGACCCAGTACTTC. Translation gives CSASMQVDALWETQYF.

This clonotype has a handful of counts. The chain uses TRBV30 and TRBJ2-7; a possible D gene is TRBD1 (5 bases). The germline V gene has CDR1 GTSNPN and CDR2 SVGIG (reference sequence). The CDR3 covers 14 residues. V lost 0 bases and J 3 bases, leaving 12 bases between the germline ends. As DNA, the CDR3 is TGTGCCTGGAGTGTTTTGATCGACAGCTACGAGCAGTACTTC. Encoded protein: CAWSVLIDSYEQYF.

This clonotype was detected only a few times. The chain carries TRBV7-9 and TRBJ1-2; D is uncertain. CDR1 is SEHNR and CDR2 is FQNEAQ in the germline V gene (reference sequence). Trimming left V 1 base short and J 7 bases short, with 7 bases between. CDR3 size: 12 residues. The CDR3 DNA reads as TGTGCCAGCAGCTTAGAACAGACTGGCTACACCTTC. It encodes CASSLEQTGYTF. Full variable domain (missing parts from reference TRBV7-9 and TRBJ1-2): DTGVSQNPRHKITKRGQNVTFRCDPISEHNRLYWYRQTLGQGPEFLTYFQNEAQLEKSRLLSDRFSAERPKGSFSTLEIQRTEQGDSAMYLCASSLEQTGYTFGSGTRLTVV.

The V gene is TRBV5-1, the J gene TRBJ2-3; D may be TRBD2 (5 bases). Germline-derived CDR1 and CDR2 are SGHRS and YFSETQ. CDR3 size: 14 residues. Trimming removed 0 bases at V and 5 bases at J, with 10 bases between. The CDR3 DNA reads TGCGCCAGCAGCTTGGCCGGGATTGGAGATACGCAGTATTTT. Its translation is CASSLAGIGDTQYF. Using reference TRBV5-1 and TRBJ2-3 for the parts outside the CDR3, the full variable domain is KAGVTQTPRYLIKTRGQQVTLSCSPISGHRSVSWYQQTPGQGLQFLFEYFSETQRNKGNFPGRFSGRQFSNSRSEMNVSTLELGDSALYLCASSLAGIGDTQYFGPGTRLTVL.

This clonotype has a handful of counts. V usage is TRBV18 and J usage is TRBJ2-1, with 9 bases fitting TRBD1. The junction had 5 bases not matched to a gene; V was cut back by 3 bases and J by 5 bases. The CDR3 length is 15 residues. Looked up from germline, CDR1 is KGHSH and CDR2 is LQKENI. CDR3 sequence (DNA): TGTGCCAGCTCACCCGGGACAGGGAGCCACAATGAGCAGTTCTTC. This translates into CASSPGTGSHNEQFF.

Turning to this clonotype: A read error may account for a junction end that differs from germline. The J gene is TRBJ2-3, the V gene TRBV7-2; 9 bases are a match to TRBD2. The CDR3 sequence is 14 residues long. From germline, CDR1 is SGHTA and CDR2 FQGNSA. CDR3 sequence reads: CASSVAGVTDTQYF. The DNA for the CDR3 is TGTGCCAGCAGCGTAGCGGGGGTCACAGATACGCAGTATTTT.

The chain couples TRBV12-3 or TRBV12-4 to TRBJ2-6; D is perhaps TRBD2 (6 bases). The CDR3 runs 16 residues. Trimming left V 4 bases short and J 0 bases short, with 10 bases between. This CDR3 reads CASSWADYSGANVLTF. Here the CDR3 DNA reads TGTGCCAGCAGTTGGGCGGACTACTCTGGGGCCAACGTCCTGACTTTC.

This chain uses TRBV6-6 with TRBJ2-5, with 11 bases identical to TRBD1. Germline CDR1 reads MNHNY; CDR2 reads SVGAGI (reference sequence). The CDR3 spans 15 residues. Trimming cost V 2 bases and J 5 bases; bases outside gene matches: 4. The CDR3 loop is CASSYLDRGLETQYF. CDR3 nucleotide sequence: TGTGCCAGCAGTTACCTGGACAGGGGGCTTGAGACCCAGTACTTC.

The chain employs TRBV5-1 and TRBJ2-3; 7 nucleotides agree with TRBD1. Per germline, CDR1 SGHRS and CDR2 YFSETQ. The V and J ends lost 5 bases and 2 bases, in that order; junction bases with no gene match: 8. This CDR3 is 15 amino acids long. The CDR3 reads CASSFGTAYTDTQYF. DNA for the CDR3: TGCGCCAGCAGTTTCGGGACAGCCTACACAGATACGCAGTATTTT.

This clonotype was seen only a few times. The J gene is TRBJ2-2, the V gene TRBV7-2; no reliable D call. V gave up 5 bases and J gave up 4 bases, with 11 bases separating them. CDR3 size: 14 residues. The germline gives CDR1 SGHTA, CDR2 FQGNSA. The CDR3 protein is CASSLMAGTGELFF. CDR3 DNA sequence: TGTGCCAGCAGCCTAATGGCCGGCACCGGGGAGCTGTTTTTT.

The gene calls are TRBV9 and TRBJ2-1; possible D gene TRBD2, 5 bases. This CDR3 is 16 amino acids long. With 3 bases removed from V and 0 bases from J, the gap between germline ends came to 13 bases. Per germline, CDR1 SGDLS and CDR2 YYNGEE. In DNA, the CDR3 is TGTGCCAGCAGCGCCGGCCTAGCCTACTCCTACAATGAGCAGTTCTTC. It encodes CASSAGLAYSYNEQFF.

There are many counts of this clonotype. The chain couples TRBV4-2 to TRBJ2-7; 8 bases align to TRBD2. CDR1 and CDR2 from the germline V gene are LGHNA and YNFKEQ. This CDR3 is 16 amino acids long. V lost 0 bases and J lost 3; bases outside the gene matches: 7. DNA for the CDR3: TGTGCCAGCAGCCAAGATTCCAGCGGGAGTTTCTACGAGCAGTACTTC. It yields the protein CASSQDSSGSFYEQYF.